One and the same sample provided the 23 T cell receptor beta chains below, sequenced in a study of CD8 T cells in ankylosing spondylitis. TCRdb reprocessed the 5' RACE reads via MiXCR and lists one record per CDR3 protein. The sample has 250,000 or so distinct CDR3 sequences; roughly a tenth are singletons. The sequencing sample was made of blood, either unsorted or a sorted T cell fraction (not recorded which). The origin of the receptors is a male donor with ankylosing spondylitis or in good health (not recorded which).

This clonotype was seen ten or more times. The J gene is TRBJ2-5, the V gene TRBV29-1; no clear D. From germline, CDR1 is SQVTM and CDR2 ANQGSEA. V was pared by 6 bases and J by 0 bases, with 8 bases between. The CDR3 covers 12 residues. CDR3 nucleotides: TGCAGCGTCTGTGCGAACCAAGAGACCCAGTACTTC. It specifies CSVCANQETQYF. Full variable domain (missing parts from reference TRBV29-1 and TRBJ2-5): SAVISQKPSRDICQRGTSLTIQCQVDSQVTMMFWYRQQPGQSLTLIATANQGSEATYESGFVIDKFPISRPNLTFSTLTVSNMSPEDSSIYLCSVCANQETQYFGPGTRLLVL.

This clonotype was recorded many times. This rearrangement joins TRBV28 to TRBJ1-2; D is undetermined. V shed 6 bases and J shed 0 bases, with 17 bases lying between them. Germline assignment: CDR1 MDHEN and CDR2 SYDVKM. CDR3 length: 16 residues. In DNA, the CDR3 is TGTGCCAGCAGCCTCGTGACCCACCCGGCTAACTATGGCTACACCTTC. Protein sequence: CASSLVTHPANYGYTF.

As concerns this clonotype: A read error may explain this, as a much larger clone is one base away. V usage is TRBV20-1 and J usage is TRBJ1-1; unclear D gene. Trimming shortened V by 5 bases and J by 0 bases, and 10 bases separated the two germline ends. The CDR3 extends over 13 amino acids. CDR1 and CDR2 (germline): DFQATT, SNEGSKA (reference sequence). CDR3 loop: CSALDGMNTEAFF. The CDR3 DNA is TGCAGTGCTTTGGACGGGATGAACACTGAAGCTTTCTTT.

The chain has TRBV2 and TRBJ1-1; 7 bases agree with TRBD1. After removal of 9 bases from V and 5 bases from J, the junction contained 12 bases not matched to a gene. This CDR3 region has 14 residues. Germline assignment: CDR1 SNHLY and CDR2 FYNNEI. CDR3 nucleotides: TGTGCCAGAAGCTCCGCAGGGGGTGAAACTGAAGCTTTCTTT. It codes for CARSSAGGETEAFF.

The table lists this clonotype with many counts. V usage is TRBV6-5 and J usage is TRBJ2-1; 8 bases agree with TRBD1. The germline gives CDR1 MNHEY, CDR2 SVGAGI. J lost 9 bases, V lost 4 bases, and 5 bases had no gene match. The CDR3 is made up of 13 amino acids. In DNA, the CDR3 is TGTGCCAGCAGTTTGACAGGGGAACGTGAGCAGTTCTTC. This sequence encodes CASSLTGEREQFF.

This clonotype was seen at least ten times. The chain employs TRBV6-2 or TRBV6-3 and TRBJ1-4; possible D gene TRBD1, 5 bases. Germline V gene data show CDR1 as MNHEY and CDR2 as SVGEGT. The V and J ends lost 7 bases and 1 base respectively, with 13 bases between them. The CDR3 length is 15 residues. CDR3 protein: CASTSFGGTNEKLFF. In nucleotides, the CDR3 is TGTGCCAGCACTTCCTTCGGGGGAACTAATGAAAAACTGTTTTTT.

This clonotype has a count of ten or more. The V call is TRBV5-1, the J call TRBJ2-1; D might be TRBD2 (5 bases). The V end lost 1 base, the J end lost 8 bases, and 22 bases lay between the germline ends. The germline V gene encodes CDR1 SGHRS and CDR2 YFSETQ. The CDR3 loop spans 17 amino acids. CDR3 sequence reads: CASSLKRVRGVSDEQFF. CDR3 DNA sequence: TGCGCCAGCAGCTTGAAACGAGTACGGGGAGTGAGCGATGAGCAGTTCTTC.

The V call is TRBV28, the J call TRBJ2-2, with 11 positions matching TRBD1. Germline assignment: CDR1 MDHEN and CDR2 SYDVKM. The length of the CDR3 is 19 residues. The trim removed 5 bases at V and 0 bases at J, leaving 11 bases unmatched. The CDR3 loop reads CASSPAGTGGFANTGELFF. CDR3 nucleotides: TGTGCCAGCAGTCCAGCCGGGACAGGGGGTTTCGCGAACACCGGGGAGCTGTTTTTT.

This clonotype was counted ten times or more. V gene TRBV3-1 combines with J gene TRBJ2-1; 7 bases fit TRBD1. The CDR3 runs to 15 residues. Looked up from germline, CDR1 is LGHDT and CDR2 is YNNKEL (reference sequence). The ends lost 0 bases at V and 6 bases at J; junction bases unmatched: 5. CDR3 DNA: TGTGCCAGCAGCCAAGAGGGGACAGAAACCAATGAGCAGTTCTTC. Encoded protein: CASSQEGTETNEQFF.

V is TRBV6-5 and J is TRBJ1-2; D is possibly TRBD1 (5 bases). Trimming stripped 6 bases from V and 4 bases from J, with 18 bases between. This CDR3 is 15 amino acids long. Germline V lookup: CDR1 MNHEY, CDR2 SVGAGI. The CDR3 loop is CASSYLNQGFYGYTF. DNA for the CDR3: TGTGCCAGCAGCTATCTCAATCAGGGTTTCTATGGCTACACCTTC.

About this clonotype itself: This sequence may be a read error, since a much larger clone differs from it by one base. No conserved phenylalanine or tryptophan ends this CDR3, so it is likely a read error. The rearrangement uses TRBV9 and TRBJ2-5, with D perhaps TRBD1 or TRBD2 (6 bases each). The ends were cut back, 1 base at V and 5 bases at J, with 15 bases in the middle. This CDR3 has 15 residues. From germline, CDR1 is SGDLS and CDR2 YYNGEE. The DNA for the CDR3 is TGTGCCAGCAGCGTAAGGGGGGCTAATGGGGAGACCCAGTACTTA. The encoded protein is CASSVRGANGETQYL.

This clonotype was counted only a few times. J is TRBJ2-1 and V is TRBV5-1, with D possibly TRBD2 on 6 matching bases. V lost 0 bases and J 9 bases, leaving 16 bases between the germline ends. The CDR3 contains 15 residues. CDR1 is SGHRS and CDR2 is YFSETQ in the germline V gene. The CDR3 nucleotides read TGCGCCAGCAGCTTGGAAGGGGCCGGGGGTGGTGAGCAGTTCTTC. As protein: CASSLEGAGGGEQFF. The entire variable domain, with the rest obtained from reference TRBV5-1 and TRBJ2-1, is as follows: KAGVTQTPRYLIKTRGQQVTLSCSPISGHRSVSWYQQTPGQGLQFLFEYFSETQRNKGNFPGRFSGRQFSNSRSEMNVSTLELGDSALYLCASSLEGAGGGEQFFGPGTRLTVL.

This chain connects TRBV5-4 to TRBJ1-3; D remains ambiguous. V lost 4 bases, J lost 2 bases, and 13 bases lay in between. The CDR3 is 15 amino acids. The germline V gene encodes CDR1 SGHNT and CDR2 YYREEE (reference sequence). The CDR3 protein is CASSIGLDPGNTIYF. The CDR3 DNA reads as TGTGCCAGCAGCATAGGACTGGACCCTGGAAACACCATATATTTT. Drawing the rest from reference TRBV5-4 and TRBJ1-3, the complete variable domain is ETGVTQSPTHLIKTRGQQVTLRCSSQSGHNTVSWYQQALGQGPQFIFQYYREEENGRGNFPPRFSGLQFPNYSSELNVNALELDDSALYLCASSIGLDPGNTIYFGEGSWLTVV.

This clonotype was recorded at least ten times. Here the CDR3 DNA reads TGTGCCAGCAGTTTAGCTCGAACAGAGACCCAGTACTTC. This codes for CASSLARTETQYF. The chain is built from TRBV12-3 or TRBV12-4 and TRBJ2-5; D is unclear. This CDR3 has 13 residues. Between the trimmed V and J ends, which lost 0 bases and 4 bases, there was a span of 6 bases.

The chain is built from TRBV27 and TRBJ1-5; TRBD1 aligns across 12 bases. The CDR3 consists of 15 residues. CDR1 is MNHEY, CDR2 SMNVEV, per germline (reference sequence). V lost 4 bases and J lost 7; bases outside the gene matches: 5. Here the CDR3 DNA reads TGTGCCAGCAGTTCCGGGACAGGGGGCCGACAGCCCCAGCATTTT. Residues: CASSSGTGGRQPQHF.

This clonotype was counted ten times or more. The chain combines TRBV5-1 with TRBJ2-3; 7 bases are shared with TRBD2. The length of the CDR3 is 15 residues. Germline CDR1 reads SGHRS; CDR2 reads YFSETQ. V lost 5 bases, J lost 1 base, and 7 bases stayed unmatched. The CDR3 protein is CASRDERGGTDTQYF. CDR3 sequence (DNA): TGCGCCAGCAGGGACGAACGGGGGGGCACAGATACGCAGTATTTT.

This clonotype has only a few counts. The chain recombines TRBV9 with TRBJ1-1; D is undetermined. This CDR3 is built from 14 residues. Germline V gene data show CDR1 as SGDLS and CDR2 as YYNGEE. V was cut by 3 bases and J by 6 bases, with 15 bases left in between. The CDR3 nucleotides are TGTGCCAGCAGCGCTTCCCCGTCGTGGGCTGAAGCTTTCTTT. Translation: CASSASPSWAEAFF.

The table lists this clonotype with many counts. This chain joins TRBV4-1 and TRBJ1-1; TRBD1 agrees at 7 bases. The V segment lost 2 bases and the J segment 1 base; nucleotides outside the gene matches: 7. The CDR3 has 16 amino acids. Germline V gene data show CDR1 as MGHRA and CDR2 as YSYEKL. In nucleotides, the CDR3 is TGCGCCAGCAGCCAACCTAAACAGGGGACGAACACTGAAGCTTTCTTT. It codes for CASSQPKQGTNTEAFF.

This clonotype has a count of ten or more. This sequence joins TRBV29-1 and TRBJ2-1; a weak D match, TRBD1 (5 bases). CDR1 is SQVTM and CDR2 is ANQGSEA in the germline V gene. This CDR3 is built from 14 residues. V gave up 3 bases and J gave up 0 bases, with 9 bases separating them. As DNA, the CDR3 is TGCAGCGTTGACGCAGGGCGCTCCTACAATGAGCAGTTCTTC. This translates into CSVDAGRSYNEQFF.

In DNA form, the CDR3 reads TGCAGCGTTGAAGATTTGTACCAAGAGACCCAGTACTTC. This codes for CSVEDLYQETQYF. The chain is built from TRBV29-1 and TRBJ2-5; D unclear. V lost 0 bases and J lost 0, with 5 bases in between. The CDR3 has 13 amino acids. Germline loops: CDR1 SQVTM, CDR2 ANQGSEA.

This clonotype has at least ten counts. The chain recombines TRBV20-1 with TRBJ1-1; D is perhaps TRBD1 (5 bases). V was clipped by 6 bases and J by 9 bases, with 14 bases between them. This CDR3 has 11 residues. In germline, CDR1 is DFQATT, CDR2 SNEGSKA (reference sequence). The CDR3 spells CSAGVGEKAFF. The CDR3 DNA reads TGCAGTGCGGGAGTGGGGGAGAAAGCTTTCTTT.

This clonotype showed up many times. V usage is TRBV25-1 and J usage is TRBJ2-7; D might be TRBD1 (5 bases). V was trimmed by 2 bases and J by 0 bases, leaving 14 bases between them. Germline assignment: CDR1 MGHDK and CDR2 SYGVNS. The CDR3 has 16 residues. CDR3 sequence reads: CASSEPQGTSSYEQYF. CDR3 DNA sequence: TGTGCCAGCAGTGAACCTCAGGGCACAAGCTCCTACGAGCAGTACTTC.

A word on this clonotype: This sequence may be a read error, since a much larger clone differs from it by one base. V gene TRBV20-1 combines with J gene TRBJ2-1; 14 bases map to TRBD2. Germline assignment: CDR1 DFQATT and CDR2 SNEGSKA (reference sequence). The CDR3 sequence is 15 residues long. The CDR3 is CSTRVAPGTSGSQFF. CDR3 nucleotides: TGCAGTACTAGAGTTGCCCCCGGGACTAGCGGGAGCCAGTTCTTC.